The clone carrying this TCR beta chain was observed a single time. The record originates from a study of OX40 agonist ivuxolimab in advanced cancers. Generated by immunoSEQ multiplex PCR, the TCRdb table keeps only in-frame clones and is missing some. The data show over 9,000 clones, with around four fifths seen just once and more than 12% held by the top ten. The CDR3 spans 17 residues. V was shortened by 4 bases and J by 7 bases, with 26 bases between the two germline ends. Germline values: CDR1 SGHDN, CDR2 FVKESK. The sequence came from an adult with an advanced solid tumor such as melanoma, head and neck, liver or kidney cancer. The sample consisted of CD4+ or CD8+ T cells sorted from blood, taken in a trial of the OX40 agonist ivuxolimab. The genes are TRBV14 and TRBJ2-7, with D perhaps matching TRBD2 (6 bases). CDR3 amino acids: CASSLSGAGYGVWEQYF. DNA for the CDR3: TGTGCCAGCAGCCTGTCGGGCGCGGGATACGGGGTATGGGAGCAGTACTTC.